Here is one TCR beta chain with its context. Blood CD8+ and CD4+ T cells underwent high-throughput TCR beta sequencing. The data stem from a study of CD8 T cells in Susac syndrome. It was with random hexamers that roughly 0.5 to 1 ug RNA was reverse transcribed. An immunoSEQ multiplex PCR amplified TCR beta CDR3 over 54 Vbeta and 13 Jbeta. A single record per CDR3 protein comes from TCRdb applying MiXCR to the immunoSEQ multiplex PCR reads. The table lists 100,000 or so distinct CDR3 sequences, approximately 91% of them singletons. Germline lookup yields CDR1 MNHEY and CDR2 SVGEGT. The junction had 7 bases not matched to a gene; V was cut back by 5 bases and J by 10 bases. This CDR3 comprises 13 residues.

The receptor was isolated from a human donor in good health. The specimen sequenced was CD4+ T cells from PBMCs. This chain joins TRBV6-2 or TRBV6-3 and TRBJ2-1; 8 positions agree with TRBD1. The DNA of the CDR3 is TGTGCCAGCAGTGCCCCAGACAGGGGCGAGCAGTTCTTC. Amino acids: CASSAPDRGEQFF.